The 25 T cell receptor beta chains in this list originate from one sample, sequenced in a study of identical twins. A single record per CDR3 protein comes from TCRdb applying MiXCR to the 5' RACE reads. The sample consists of 140,000 to 150,000 distinct CDR3 sequences, 3% to 4% of them appearing once. Sequencing input: memory T cells sorted from blood. The receptors stem from a young man in good health.

This clonotype has a count of ten or more. The chain joins TRBV5-1 to TRBJ2-1; D gene uncertain. The length of the CDR3 is 14 residues. V was shortened by 0 bases and J by 5 bases, with 9 bases between the two germline ends. Germline V gene lookup returns CDR1 SGHRS and CDR2 YFSETQ. CDR3 bases: TGCGCCAGCAGCTTGGTGGAGCTTAACAATGAGCAGTTCTTC. Translating it yields CASSLVELNNEQFF.

This clonotype was detected many times. The V and J genes are TRBV5-1 and TRBJ2-1; 9 nucleotides agree with TRBD1. J gave up 8 bases and V 6 bases, and 9 bases lay outside the gene matches. This CDR3 has 14 amino acids. Germline lookup yields CDR1 SGHRS and CDR2 YFSETQ. CDR3 sequence reads: CASIKGQGFHEQFF. The CDR3, as DNA: TGCGCCAGCATTAAGGGACAGGGATTCCATGAGCAGTTCTTC.

This clonotype was seen ten or more times. The CDR3 is CASRMQGFLSTDTQYF. CDR3 DNA sequence: TGTGCCAGCAGAATGCAGGGTTTTCTAAGCACAGATACGCAGTATTTT. The rearrangement uses TRBV6-1 and TRBJ2-3, with D possibly being TRBD1 (5 bases). V lost 6 bases and J 0 bases, leaving 16 bases between the germline ends. CDR3 length equals 16 residues. Germline values: CDR1 MNHNS, CDR2 SASEGT.

This clonotype showed up many times. This chain joins TRBV24-1 and TRBJ1-5; maybe TRBD1 (6 bases). The CDR3 is 15 amino acids. The germline V gene encodes CDR1 KGHDR and CDR2 SFDVKD. V shed 3 bases and J shed 5 bases, with 13 bases lying between them. This chain's CDR3 is CATSDPRGDDQPQHF. In DNA form, the CDR3 reads TGTGCCACCAGTGATCCGAGGGGGGACGATCAGCCCCAGCATTTT.

This clonotype has a count of ten or more. The rearrangement joins TRBV12-3 or TRBV12-4 to TRBJ2-3; tentative D call: TRBD1 (6 bases). Trimming pared 3 bases from V and 4 bases from J, leaving 17 bases between. The CDR3 has 16 residues. Here the CDR3 DNA reads TGTGCCAGCAGTTTTTTTAAGGACAGAGGATCAGATACGCAGTATTTT. Its protein product is CASSFFKDRGSDTQYF.

The table lists this clonotype with many counts. The V call is TRBV4-2, the J call TRBJ2-3; TRBD1 might be the D (6 bases). Germline V gene lookup returns CDR1 LGHNA and CDR2 YNFKEQ. The CDR3 is 15 residues long. V shed 1 base and J shed 0 bases, with 8 bases lying between them. CDR3 loop: CASSQGDISTDTQYF. The CDR3 DNA sequence: TGTGCCAGCAGCCAAGGGGACATTAGCACAGATACGCAGTATTTT.

In this sample, this clonotype turned up many times. The chain couples TRBV15 to TRBJ2-7, with D hard to call. The germline gives CDR1 LNHNV, CDR2 YYDKDF (reference sequence). Trimming took 1 base from V and 2 from J, leaving 12 bases between them. The CDR3 runs to 15 residues. The CDR3 DNA reads TGTGCCACCAGCAGAGTTGCAATGATTCCCTACGAGCAGTACGTC. Its protein product is CATSRVAMIPYEQYV.

This clonotype has just a few counts. J is TRBJ1-2 and V is TRBV7-8; maybe TRBD1 (6 bases). The V gene lost 9 bases and the J gene lost 0 bases, with 8 bases spanning the gap. Germline CDR1 is SGHVS and CDR2 is FQNEAQ. The CDR3 loop spans 12 amino acids. Written as DNA, the CDR3 is TGTGCCAGGCGGACAGCTAACTATGGCTACACCTTC. This translates into CARRTANYGYTF.

The sample holds many counts of this clonotype. This sequence joins TRBV6-5 and TRBJ2-1; a weak D match, TRBD2 (6 bases). The germline V gene has CDR1 MNHEY and CDR2 SVGAGI. Trimming removed 0 bases from V and 5 bases from J, with 14 bases in between. The CDR3 is 16 residues long. The CDR3 protein is CASSYSTASGHNEQFF. CDR3 in DNA: TGTGCCAGCAGTTACTCGACGGCCAGCGGGCACAATGAGCAGTTCTTC.

This clonotype has a handful of counts. The chain combines TRBV6-2 or TRBV6-3 with TRBJ1-5; D is undetermined. V was pared by 2 bases and J by 4 bases, with 6 bases between. CDR1 and CDR2 from the germline V gene are MNHEY and SVGEGT. This CDR3 is 13 amino acids long. This chain's CDR3 is CASSYMGNQPQHF. The DNA of the CDR3 is TGTGCCAGCAGTTACATGGGTAATCAGCCCCAGCATTTT.

This clonotype was counted many times. This rearrangement joins TRBV3-1 to TRBJ2-2; no reliable D call. The germline CDR1 and CDR2 sequences are LGHDT and YNNKEL (reference sequence). Trimming shortened V by 0 bases and J by 6 bases, and 11 bases separated the two germline ends. CDR3 size: 15 residues. CDR3 in DNA: TGTGCCAGCAGCCAAGACCCCGGTCCTGCCGGGGAGCTGTTTTTT. It codes for CASSQDPGPAGELFF.

This clonotype showed up just a few times. This chain connects TRBV6-1 to TRBJ2-3; 8 bases agree with TRBD1. Germline CDR1 is MNHNS and CDR2 is SASEGT. The CDR3 sequence is 15 residues long. The V segment lost 6 bases and the J segment 2 bases; nucleotides outside the gene matches: 7. As DNA, the CDR3 is TGTGCCAGCAGAAACCTGGGACAGGTCACAGATACGCAGTATTTT. It specifies CASRNLGQVTDTQYF.

This clonotype was recorded at least ten times. The V call is TRBV7-8, the J call TRBJ2-7; 7 bases fit TRBD1. Germline V lookup: CDR1 SGHVS, CDR2 FQNEAQ. V shed 3 bases and J 0 bases; nucleotides not matched to a gene: 8. The CDR3 is made up of 16 amino acids. CDR3 sequence: CASSFRGQRISYEQYV. The CDR3 DNA sequence: TGTGCCAGCAGCTTCCGGGGACAGCGAATCTCCTACGAGCAGTACGTC.

This chain uses TRBV20-1 with TRBJ1-5, with a tentative D call TRBD1 (5 bases). Germline V gene sequence: CDR1 DFQATT, CDR2 SNEGSKA (reference sequence). The CDR3 loop spans 14 amino acids. Trimming removed 5 bases from V and 2 bases from J, with 13 bases in between. The CDR3 loop is CSAGTALGNQPQHF. In DNA form, the CDR3 reads TGCAGTGCTGGGACCGCCTTAGGCAATCAGCCCCAGCATTTT.

This clonotype was seen at least ten times. The chain has TRBV5-1 and TRBJ2-7, with 7 bases fitting TRBD2. The CDR3 contains 16 residues. V dropped 0 bases and J dropped 0; count of bases not matched to a gene: 6. Germline loops: CDR1 SGHRS, CDR2 YFSETQ. CDR3 loop: CASSLVAGDYSYEQYF. The CDR3 region has the DNA TGCGCCAGCAGCTTGGTTGCGGGAGACTACTCCTACGAGCAGTACTTC.

This clonotype was counted many times. The V gene is TRBV25-1, the J gene TRBJ1-4; D is uncertain. V lost 3 bases and J lost 5, with 10 bases in between. Germline CDR1 MGHDK, CDR2 SYGVNS. The CDR3 is 14 amino acids. CDR3 residues: CASSDRRENEKLFF. CDR3 in DNA: TGTGCCAGCAGTGACCGCCGGGAGAATGAAAAACTGTTTTTT.

This clonotype was detected many times. The chain uses TRBV5-6 and TRBJ2-7; D gene ambiguous. Looked up from germline, CDR1 is SGHDT and CDR2 is YYEEEE. The ends were cut back, 3 bases at V and 3 bases at J, with 10 bases in the middle. This CDR3 region has 13 residues. The CDR3 region is CASSSMGGYEQYF. The DNA of the CDR3 is TGTGCCAGCAGCTCAATGGGTGGCTACGAGCAGTACTTC. Looking up the rest from reference TRBV5-6 and TRBJ2-7 gives the full variable domain: DAGVTQSPTHLIKTRGQQVTLRCSPKSGHDTVSWYQQALGQGPQFIFQYYEEEERQRGNFPDRFSGHQFPNYSSELNVNALLLGDSALYLCASSSMGGYEQYFGPGTRLTVT.

This clonotype was observed many times. The chain recombines TRBV21-1 with TRBJ2-5; TRBD1 reflects the table's D call only, with no check against the DNA. TRBV21-1 is given as a pseudogene. The CDR3 loop spans 15 amino acids. The CDR3 reads CASSKPGPLSETQYF. The CDR3 nucleotides read TGTGCCAGCAGCAAGCCGGGCCCTCTGTCCGAGACCCAGTACTTC.

This clonotype was observed at least ten times. The chain recombines TRBV9 with TRBJ2-6; no reliable D call. The CDR3 runs 15 residues. Per germline, CDR1 SGDLS and CDR2 YYNGEE. Trimming took off 0 bases at V and 0 bases at J, with 4 bases between the two ends. The CDR3 DNA reads TGTGCCAGCAGCGTAGGTGACTCTGGGGCCAACGTCCTGACTTTC. It encodes CASSVGDSGANVLTF.

This clonotype has just a few counts. V usage is TRBV20-1 and J usage is TRBJ2-5; 11 bases fit TRBD2. V lost 3 bases, J lost 6 bases, and 15 bases stayed unmatched. The germline V gene encodes CDR1 DFQATT and CDR2 SNEGSKA (reference sequence). The CDR3 has 17 amino acids. In nucleotides, the CDR3 is TGCAGTGCTAGCTCCGCTTTGACTAGCGGGATGGGGAAGACCCAGTACTTC. As protein: CSASSALTSGMGKTQYF.

The rearrangement links TRBV20-1 to TRBJ2-5, with D perhaps TRBD1 (5 bases). This CDR3 region has 16 residues. The germline CDR1 and CDR2 sequences are DFQATT and SNEGSKA (reference sequence). Trimming shortened V by 3 bases and J by 0 bases, and 17 bases separated the two germline ends. The DNA of the CDR3 is TGCAGTGCTAGCCCCCCCCCGGACACGAACCAAGAGACCCAGTACTTC. Protein sequence: CSASPPPDTNQETQYF.

This clonotype has at least ten counts. The chain is built from TRBV7-2 and TRBJ2-7; D unresolved. V gave up 5 bases and J gave up 5 bases, with 10 bases separating them. The germline V gene encodes CDR1 SGHTA and CDR2 FQGNSA. This CDR3 spans 12 amino acids. CDR3 sequence: CASSPGRDEQYV. CDR3 coding DNA: TGTGCCAGCAGCCCAGGAAGGGACGAGCAGTACGTC.

This clonotype showed up many times. This rearrangement joins TRBV12-3 or TRBV12-4 to TRBJ1-2; 10 bases match TRBD1. Trimming removed 5 bases from V and 2 bases from J; junction bases left unmatched: 2. The CDR3 is 14 residues long. The CDR3 DNA follows: TGTGCCAGCAGTCTGGGACAGGGGAACTATGGCTACACCTTC. This sequence encodes CASSLGQGNYGYTF.

This clonotype showed up many times. The chain is built from TRBV7-6 and TRBJ2-7, with 8 nucleotides matching TRBD1. The ends lost 5 bases at V and 6 bases at J; junction bases unmatched: 12. Per germline, CDR1 SGHVS and CDR2 FNYEAQ. CDR3 length: 15 amino acids. Here the CDR3 reads CASSLMQGALGEQYF. For the CDR3, the DNA is TGTGCCAGCAGCCTCATGCAGGGGGCTCTGGGCGAGCAGTACTTC.

In this sample, this clonotype turned up many times. The rearrangement joins TRBV12-3 or TRBV12-4 to TRBJ2-2, with TRBD1 matching 10 bases. V lost 4 bases, J lost 8 bases, and 4 bases stayed unmatched. This CDR3 has 14 residues. CDR3 amino acids: CASSSGQGLGELFF. The DNA of the CDR3 is TGTGCCAGCAGTTCGGGACAGGGGTTAGGGGAGCTGTTTTTT.